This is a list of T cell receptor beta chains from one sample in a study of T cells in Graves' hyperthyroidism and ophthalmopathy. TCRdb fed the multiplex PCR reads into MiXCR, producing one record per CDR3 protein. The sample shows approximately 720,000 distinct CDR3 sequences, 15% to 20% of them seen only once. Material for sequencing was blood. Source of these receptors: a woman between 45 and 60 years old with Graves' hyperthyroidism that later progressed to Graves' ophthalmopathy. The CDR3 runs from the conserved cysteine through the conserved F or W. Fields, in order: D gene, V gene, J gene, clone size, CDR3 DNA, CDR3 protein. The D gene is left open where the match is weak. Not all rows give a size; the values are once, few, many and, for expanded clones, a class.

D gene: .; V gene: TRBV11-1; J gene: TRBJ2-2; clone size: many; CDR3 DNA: TGTGCCAGCAGCAGACTAGTTGATAGTCCCGGGGAGCTGTTTTTT; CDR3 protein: CASSRLVDSPGELFF
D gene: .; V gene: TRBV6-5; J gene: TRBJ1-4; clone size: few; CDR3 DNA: TGTGCCAGCAGTTACATGTCGCGGGGTCCGGCTAAGGAAAAACTGTTTTTT; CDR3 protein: CASSYMSRGPAKEKLFF
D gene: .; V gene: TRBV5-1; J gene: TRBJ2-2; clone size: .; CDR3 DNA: TGCGCCAGCACCGAGGAGGGCGACAAGGGGGACACCGGGGAGCTGTTTTTT; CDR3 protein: CASTEEGDKGDTGELFF
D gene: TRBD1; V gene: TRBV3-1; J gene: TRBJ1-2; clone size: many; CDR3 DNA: TGTGCCAGCAGCCTGTCCGGGACAGGTTTTGGCTACACCTTC; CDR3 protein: CASSLSGTGFGYTF
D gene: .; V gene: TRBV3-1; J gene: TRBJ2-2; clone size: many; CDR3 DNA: TGTGCCAGCAGCCAAGGCAGGGTTGGCGTCGGGGAGCTGTTTTTT; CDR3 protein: CASSQGRVGVGELFF
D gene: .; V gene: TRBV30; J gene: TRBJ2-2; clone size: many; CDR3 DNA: TGTGCCTGGAGTGTAGGAGCAATCGACACCGGGGAGCTGTTTTTT; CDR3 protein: CAWSVGAIDTGELFF
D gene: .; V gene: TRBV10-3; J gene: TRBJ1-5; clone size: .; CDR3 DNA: TGTGCCATCAGTGAGGCGGGCAATCAGCCCCAGCATTTT; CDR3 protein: CAISEAGNQPQHF
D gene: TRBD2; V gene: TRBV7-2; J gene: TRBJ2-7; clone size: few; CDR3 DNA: TGTGCCAGCAGCTTAGTAGGGGCGGGGGGACTCTCCTACGAGCAGTACTTC; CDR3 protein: CASSLVGAGGLSYEQYF
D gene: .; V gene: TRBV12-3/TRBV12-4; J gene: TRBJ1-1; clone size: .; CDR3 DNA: TGTGCCAGCAGTGGCATGGACACTGAAGCTTTCTTT; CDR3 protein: CASSGMDTEAFF
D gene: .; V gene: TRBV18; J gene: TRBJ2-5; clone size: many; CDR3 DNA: TGTGCCAGCTCACCGCCGCAGGGTCGTCGAGAGACCCAGTACTTC; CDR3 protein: CASSPPQGRRETQYF
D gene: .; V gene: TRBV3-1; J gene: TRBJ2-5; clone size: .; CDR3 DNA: TGTGCCAGCAGCCAAGCCGGGGGAAGGGGTGAGACCCAGTACTTC; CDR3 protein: CASSQAGGRGETQYF
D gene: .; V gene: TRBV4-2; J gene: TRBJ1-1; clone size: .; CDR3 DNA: TGTGCCAGCAGCCAACGGTCTTTAGACGCTGAAGCTTTCTTT; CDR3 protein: CASSQRSLDAEAFF
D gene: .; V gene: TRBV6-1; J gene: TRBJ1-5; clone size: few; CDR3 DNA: TGTGCCAGCAGTCGGACAGTTGATAGCAATCAGCCCCAGCATTTT; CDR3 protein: CASSRTVDSNQPQHF
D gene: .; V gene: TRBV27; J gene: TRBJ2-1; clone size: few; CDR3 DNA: TGTGCCAGCAGTCCCCCCCCAGCCCCCTCCTACAATGAGCAGTTCTTC; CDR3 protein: CASSPPPAPSYNEQFF
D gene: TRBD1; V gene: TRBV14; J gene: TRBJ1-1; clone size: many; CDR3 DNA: TGTGCCAGCAGCTATGGACAGGGACCGAACACTGAAGCTTTCTTT; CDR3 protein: CASSYGQGPNTEAFF
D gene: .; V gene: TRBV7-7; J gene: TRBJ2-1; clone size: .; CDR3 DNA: TGTGCTAGAGGGGACAATGAGCAGTTCTTC; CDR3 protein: CARGDNEQFF
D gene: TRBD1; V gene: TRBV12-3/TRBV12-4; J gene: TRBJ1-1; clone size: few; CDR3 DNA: TGTGCCAGCAGGAGGACAGGGCCCACTGAAGCTTTCTTT; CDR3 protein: CASRRTGPTEAFF
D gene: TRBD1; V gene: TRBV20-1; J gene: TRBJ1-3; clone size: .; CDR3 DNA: TGCAGTGCTAGTCTCCCGGGCGGACAGGGGATAGGAAACACCATATATTTT; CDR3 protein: CSASLPGGQGIGNTIYF
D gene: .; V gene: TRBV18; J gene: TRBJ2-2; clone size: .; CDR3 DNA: TGTGCCAGCTCAACCGACCTAGTATCGAGTGGCACCGGGGAGCTGTTTTTT; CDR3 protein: CASSTDLVSSGTGELFF
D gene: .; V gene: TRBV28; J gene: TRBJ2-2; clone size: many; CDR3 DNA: TGTGCCAGCAACGGGCCCGGGACCGGGGAGCTGTTTTTT; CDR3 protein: CASNGPGTGELFF
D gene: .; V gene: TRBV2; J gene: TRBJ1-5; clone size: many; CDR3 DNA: TGTGCCAGCAGCGGAGCAGGCAATCAGCCCCAGCATTTT; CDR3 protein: CASSGAGNQPQHF
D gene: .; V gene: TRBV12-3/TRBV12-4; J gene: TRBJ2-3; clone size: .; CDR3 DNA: TGTGCCAGCTCCAAGGGTGGAGGGAGCACAGATACGCAGTATTTT; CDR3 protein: CASSKGGGSTDTQYF
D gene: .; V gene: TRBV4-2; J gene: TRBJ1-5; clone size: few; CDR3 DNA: TGTGCCAGCAGCCAAGATACAGGCAGAACCAATCAGCCCCAGCATTTT; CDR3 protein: CASSQDTGRTNQPQHF
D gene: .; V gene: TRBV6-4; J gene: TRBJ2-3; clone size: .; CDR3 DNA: TGTGCCAGCAGTGACCAGGGGGGTGGCACAGATACGCAGTATTTT; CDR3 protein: CASSDQGGGTDTQYF
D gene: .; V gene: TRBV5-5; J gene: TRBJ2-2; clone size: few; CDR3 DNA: TGTGCCAGCAGCTACCAGGGATCGTACACCGGGGAGCTGTTTTTT; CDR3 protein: CASSYQGSYTGELFF
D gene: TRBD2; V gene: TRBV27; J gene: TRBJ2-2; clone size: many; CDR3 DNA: TGTGCCAGCAGTCTTCAACTAGCGGGGGATACCGGGGAGCTGTTTTTT; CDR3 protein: CASSLQLAGDTGELFF
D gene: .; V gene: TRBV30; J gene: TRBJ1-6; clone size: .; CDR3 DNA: TGTGCCTGGACCCCCTGGGGAAGGGGGAATTCACCCCTCCACTTT; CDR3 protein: CAWTPWGRGNSPLHF
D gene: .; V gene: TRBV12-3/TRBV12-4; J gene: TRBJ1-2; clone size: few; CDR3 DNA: TGTGCCAGCAGTGCGACGGAGAACTATGGCTACACCTTC; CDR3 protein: CASSATENYGYTF
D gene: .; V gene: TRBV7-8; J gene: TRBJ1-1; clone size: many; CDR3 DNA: TGTGCCAGCATCCCGGCGATGGACGGGAACACTGAAGCTTTCTTT; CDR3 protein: CASIPAMDGNTEAFF
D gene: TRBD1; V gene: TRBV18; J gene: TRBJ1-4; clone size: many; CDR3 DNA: TGTGCCAGCTCACCACGACAGGGTACTGAAAAACTGTTTTTT; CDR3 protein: CASSPRQGTEKLFF
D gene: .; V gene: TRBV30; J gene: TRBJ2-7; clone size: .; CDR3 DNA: TGTGCCTGGAGTACAAAGACAGCCCGAAGCTCCTACGAGCAGTACTTC; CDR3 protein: CAWSTKTARSSYEQYF
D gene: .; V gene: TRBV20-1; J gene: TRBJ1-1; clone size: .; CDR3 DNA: TGCAGTGCCTGGCCCGGCCAGTCGAACACTGAAGCTTTCTTT; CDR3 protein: CSAWPGQSNTEAFF
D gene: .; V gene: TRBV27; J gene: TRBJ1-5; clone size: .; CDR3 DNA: TGTGCCAGCAGCTACTCCGTCCCGTACAATCAGCCCCAGCATTTT; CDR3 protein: CASSYSVPYNQPQHF
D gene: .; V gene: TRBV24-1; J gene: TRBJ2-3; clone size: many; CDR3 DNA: TGTGCCACCAGTGATTTAGGGGATAGCACAGATACGCAGTATTTT; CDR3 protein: CATSDLGDSTDTQYF
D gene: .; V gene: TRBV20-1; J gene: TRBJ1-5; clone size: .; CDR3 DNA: TGCAGTGCTGAGGGATGGGGACAGCCCCAGCATTTT; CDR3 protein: CSAEGWGQPQHF
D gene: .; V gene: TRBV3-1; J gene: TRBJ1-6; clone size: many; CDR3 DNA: TGTGCCAGCAGCCAAGGAAGTGCGCTCCACTTT; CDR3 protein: CASSQGSALHF
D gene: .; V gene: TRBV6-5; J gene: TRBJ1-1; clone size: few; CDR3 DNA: TGTGCCAGCAGTTACAGGGATTCGCCGCGAGCTTTCTTT; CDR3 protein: CASSYRDSPRAFF
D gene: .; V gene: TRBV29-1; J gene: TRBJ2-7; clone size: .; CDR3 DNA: TGCAGCGTGCTAACAGCGAAGTCCTACGAGCAGTACTTC; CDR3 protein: CSVLTAKSYEQYF
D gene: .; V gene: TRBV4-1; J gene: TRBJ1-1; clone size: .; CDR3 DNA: TGCGCCAGCAGCCACGTGGGTTGGAACACTGAAGCTTTCTTT; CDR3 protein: CASSHVGWNTEAFF
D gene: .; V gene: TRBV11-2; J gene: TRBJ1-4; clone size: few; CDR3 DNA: TGTGCCAGCAGCTTAGATCGGCTCAGGGCCGCTGAAAAACTGTTTTTT; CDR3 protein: CASSLDRLRAAEKLFF
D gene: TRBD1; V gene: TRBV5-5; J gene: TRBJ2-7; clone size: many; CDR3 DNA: TGTGCCAGCAGAAAGACAGGGGGAGGATCCTACGAGCAGTACTTC; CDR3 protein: CASRKTGGGSYEQYF
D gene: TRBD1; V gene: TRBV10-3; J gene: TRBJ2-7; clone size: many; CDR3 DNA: TGTGCCATCAGGGGACAGGGGACTACCTACGAGCAGTACTTC; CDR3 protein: CAIRGQGTTYEQYF
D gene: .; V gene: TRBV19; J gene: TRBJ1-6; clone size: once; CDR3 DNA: TGTGCCAGTAGTATACCTGGAATCTCACCCCTCCACTTT; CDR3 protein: CASSIPGISPLHF
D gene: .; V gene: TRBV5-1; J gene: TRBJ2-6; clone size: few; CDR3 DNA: TGCGCCAGCAGCGAACCGGGCCGTTACGGCTCTGGGGCCAACGTCCTGACTTTC; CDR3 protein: CASSEPGRYGSGANVLTF
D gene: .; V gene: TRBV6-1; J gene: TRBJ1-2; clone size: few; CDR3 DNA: TGTGCCAGCAGCCTCCTCAAAGAGATTAACTATGGCTACACCTTC; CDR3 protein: CASSLLKEINYGYTF
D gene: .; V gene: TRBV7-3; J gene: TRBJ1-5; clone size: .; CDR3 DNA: TGTGCCAGCAGCCTCTCCGTGATCCAGCCCCAGCATTTT; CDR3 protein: CASSLSVIQPQHF
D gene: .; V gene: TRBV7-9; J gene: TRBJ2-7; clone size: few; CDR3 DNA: TGTGCCAGCAGCTTAGCTACCCGCCACTACGAGCAGTACTTC; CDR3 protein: CASSLATRHYEQYF
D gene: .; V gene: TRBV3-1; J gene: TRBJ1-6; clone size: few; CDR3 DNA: TGTGCCAGCAGACAAGAAAGGCCTAATTCACCCCTCCACTTT; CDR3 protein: CASRQERPNSPLHF
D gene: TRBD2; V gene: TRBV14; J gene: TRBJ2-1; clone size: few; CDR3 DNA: TGTGCCAGCAGCCAGTTTCGGGGAGGGACTAGAAATGAGCAGTTCTTC; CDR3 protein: CASSQFRGGTRNEQFF
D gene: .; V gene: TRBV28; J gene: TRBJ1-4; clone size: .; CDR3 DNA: TGTGCCAGCAGTTTTCCTAATGGGGCAACTAATGAAAAACTGTTTTTT; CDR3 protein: CASSFPNGATNEKLFF